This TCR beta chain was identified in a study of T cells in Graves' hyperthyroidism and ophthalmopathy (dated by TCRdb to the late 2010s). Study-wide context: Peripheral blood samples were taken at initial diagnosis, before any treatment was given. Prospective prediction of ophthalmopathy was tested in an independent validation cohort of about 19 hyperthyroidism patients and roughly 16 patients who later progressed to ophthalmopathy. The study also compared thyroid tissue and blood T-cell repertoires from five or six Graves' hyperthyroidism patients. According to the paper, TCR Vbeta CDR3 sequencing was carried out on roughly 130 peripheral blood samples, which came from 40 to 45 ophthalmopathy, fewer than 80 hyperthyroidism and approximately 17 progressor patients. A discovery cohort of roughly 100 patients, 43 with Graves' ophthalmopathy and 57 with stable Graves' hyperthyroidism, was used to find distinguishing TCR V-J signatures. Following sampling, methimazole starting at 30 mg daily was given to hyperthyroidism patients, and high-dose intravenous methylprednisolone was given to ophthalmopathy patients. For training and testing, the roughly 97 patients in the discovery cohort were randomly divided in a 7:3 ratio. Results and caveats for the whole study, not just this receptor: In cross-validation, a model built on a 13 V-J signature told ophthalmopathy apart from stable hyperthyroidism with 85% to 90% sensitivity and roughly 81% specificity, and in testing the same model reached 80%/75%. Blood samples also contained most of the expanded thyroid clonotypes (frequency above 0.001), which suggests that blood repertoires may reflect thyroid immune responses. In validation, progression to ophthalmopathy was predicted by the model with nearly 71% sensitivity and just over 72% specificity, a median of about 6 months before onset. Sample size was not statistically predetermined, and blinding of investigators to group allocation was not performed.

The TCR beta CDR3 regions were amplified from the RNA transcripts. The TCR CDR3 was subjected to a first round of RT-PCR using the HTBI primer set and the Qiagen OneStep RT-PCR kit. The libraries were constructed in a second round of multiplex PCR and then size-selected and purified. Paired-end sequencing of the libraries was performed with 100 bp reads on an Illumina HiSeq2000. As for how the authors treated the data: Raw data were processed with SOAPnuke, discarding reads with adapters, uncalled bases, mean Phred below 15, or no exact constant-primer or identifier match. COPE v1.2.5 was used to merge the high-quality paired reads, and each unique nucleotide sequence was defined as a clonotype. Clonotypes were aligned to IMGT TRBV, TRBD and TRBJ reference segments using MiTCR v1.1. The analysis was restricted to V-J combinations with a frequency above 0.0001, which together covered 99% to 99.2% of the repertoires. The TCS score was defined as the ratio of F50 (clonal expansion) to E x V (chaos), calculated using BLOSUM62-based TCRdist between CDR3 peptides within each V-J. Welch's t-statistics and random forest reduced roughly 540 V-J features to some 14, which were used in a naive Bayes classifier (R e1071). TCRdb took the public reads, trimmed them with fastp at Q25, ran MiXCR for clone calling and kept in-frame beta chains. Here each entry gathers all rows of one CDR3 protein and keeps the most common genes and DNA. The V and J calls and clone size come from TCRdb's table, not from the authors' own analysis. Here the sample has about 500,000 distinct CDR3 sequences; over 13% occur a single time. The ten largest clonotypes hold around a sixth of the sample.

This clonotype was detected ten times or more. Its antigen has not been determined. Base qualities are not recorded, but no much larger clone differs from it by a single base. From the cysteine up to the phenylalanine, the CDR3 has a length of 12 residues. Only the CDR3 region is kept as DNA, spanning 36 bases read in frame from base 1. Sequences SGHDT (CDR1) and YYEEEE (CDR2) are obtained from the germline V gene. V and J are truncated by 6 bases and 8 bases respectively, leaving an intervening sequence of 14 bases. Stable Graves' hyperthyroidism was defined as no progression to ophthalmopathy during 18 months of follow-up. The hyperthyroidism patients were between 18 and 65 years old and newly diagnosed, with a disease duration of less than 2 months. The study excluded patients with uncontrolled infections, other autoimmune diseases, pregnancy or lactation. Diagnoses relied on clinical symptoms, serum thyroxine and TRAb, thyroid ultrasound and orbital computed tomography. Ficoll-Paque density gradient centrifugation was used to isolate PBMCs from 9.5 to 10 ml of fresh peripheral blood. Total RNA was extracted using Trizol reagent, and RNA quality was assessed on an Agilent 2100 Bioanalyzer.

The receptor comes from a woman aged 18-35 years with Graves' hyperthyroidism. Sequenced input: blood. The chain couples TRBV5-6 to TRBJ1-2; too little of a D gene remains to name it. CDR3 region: CASTPPPGGYTF. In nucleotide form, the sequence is TGTGCCAGCACCCCCCCCCCGGGGGGCTACACCTTC.